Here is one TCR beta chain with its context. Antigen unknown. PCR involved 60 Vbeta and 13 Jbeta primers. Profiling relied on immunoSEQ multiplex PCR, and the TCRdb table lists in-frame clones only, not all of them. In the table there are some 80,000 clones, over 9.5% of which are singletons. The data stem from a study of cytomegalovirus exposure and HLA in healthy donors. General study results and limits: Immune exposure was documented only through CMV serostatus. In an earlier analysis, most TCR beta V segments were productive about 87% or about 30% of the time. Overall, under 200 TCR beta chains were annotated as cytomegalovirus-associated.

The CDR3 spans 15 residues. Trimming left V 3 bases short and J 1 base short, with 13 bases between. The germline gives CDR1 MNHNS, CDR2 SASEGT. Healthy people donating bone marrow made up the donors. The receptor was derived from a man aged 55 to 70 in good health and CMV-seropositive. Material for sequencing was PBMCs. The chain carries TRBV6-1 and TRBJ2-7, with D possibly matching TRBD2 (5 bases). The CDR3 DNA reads TGTGCCAGCAGTGACCAGCGGTTATTTTCCTACGAGCAGTACGTC. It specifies CASSDQRLFSYEQYV.